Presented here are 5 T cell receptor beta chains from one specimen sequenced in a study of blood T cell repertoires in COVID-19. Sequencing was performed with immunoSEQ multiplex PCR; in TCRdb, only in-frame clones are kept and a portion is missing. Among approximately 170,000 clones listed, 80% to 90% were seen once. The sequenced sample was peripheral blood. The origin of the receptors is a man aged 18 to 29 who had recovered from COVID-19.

This chain's CDR3 is CASSSLGGRNYGYTF. In DNA form, the CDR3 reads TGTGCCAGCAGTTCATTGGGGGGGCGCAACTATGGCTACACCTTC. The chain employs TRBV6-2 or TRBV6-3 and TRBJ1-2, with a weak D call TRBD1 (6 bases). The germline V gene encodes CDR1 MNHEY and CDR2 SVGEGT. CDR3 length: 15 residues. V was shortened by 4 bases and J by 2 bases, with 14 bases between the two germline ends.

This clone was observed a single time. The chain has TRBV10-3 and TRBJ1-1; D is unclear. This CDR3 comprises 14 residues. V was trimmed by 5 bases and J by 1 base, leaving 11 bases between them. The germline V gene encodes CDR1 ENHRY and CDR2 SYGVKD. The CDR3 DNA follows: TGTGCCATCAGTCCACGTTACGGGAACACTGAAGCTTTCTTT. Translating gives CAISPRYGNTEAFF.

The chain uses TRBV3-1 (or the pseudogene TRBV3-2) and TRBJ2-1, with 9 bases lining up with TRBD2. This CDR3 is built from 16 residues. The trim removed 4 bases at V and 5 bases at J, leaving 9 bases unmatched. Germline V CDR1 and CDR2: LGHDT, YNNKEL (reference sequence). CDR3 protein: CASSRPGLAAHNEQFF. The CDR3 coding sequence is TGTGCCAGCAGCCGGCCGGGACTAGCCGCCCACAATGAGCAGTTCTTC.

The CDR3 DNA reads as TGTGCCAGCAGCTGGGGAGGGGATTGGGAGGAGCAGTTCTTC. This codes for CASSWGGDWEEQFF. The chain combines TRBV5-8 with TRBJ2-1; 7 bases are a match to TRBD2. The CDR3 totals 14 residues. V lost 3 bases to trimming and J lost 10 bases; unmatched junction nucleotides: 10. CDR1 is SGHTS, CDR2 YDEGEE, per germline.

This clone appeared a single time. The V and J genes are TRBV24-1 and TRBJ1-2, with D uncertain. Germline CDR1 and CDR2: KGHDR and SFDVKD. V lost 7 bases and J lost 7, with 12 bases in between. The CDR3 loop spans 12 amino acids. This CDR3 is CATSEGTFGYTF. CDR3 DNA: TGTGCCACCAGCGAGGGTACTTTTGGCTACACCTTC.